Given below is one T cell receptor (beta chain) in context. Its antigen is still unknown. Profiled with immunoSEQ multiplex PCR; TCRdb holds only in-frame clones, not every one. Here the sample spans roughly 80,000 clones, about 86% being singletons. This entry belongs to a study of OX40 agonist ivuxolimab in advanced cancers. On the study more broadly: Earlier anti-PD-1, anti-PD-L1 or anti-CTLA-4 therapy was permitted; under 50% had received some. Study-wide findings and caveats: CD8+ T cells showed, on average, more clonal expansion than CD4+ cells.

Patients were ineligible given autoimmune disease history or systemic immunosuppression. In germline, CDR1 is SGHTA, CDR2 FQGTGA. The CDR3 covers 15 residues. V dropped 6 bases and J dropped 2; count of bases not matched to a gene: 5. The V gene is TRBV7-3, the J gene TRBJ2-3; 10 positions match TRBD2. Here the sequenced sample was CD4+ or CD8+ T cells sorted from blood, taken in a trial of the OX40 agonist ivuxolimab. The receptor comes from an adult with an advanced solid tumor such as melanoma, head and neck, liver or kidney cancer. Here the CDR3 reads CASSPSGRATDTQYF. The CDR3 coding sequence is TGTGCCAGCAGTCCCAGCGGGAGGGCCACAGATACGCAGTATTTT. Filled out from reference TRBV7-3 and TRBJ2-3, the complete variable domain reads GAGVSQTPSNKVTEKGKYVELRCDPISGHTALYWYRQSLGQGPEFLIYFQGTGAADDSGLPNDRFFAVRPEGSVSTLKIQRTERGDSAVYLCASSPSGRATDTQYFGPGTRLTVL.